A single T cell receptor beta chain is shown here with its context. Its antigen is as yet unknown. CDR3 length equals 14 residues. Germline V CDR1 and CDR2: MNHEY, SMNVEV (reference sequence). The germline V and J ends were trimmed by 3 bases and 0 bases, with 9 bases remaining between them. The sample originates from a study of OX40 agonist ivuxolimab in advanced cancers. TCRdb's table, derived via immunoSEQ multiplex PCR, lists solely in-frame clones and lacks some. The table includes some 70,000 clones, 80% to 85% detected once. Study conclusions and caveats: With doses of 0.1 to 3.0 mg/kg, CD4+ and CD8+ blood T cells had undergone clonal expansion by week 6.

This specimen consisted of CD4+ or CD8+ T cells sorted from blood, obtained in a trial of the OX40 agonist ivuxolimab. The receptor was derived from an adult with an advanced solid tumor such as melanoma, head and neck, liver or kidney cancer. The V and J genes are TRBV27 and TRBJ2-7; D possibly corresponds to TRBD1 (6 bases). The DNA for the CDR3 is TGTGCCAGCAGTTTCAGGGGTGACTCCTACGAGCAGTACTTC. The encoded protein is CASSFRGDSYEQYF.